A single TCR beta chain is shown here with its context. Its antigen remains unidentified. Nothing much larger sits one base from this clone, and base qualities are not available. These data are taken from a study of regulatory T cells in long-lasting Graves disease (dated by TCRdb to about 2021). Broadly, across the study: Newly diagnosed Graves' disease patients had taken antithyroid drugs for less than 3 months. Peripheral blood TCR sequencing and RNA sequencing compared persistent Graves' disease patients with newly diagnosed Graves' disease patients. TCR sequencing covered roughly 13 persistent and around 20 newly diagnosed Graves' disease patients, about 35 samples in total. The study was registered as a clinical trial and conducted in China. The research as a whole found: Persistent disease showed preferential use of TRBV28, TRBJ1-2 and TRBJ2-5, whereas newly diagnosed disease favored TRBV20-1 and TRBJ2-1. Lower TCR Shannon entropy and fewer highly expanded clones were observed in persistent Graves' disease patients than in newly diagnosed patients, which suggested clonal expansion. Only the TCR beta chain was sequenced and analyzed. Peripheral blood alone was examined, since thyroid tissue, which constituted the primary lesion, could not be accessed. Patients with persistent disease shared more public clonotypes (about 2,900) than newly diagnosed patients did (around 980). As a limitation, the authors acknowledged that the small sample size may reduce accuracy.

Explained via the paper, the time point label denotes: newly diagnosed GD, antithyroid drugs for less than 3 months. For both TCR sequencing and RNA sequencing, RNA was extracted from PBMCs in TRIzol. The diagnosis of Graves' disease followed American Thyroid Association guidelines. Recruitment of patients was carried out at an endocrinology department in Xi'an, China. Each patient gave about 8.1 milliliters of peripheral blood, collected in an EDTA anticoagulant tube. Ficoll Paque Plus density gradient separation was used to isolate PBMCs, and no further T cell sorting was performed. An Agilent 2100 Bioanalyzer and agarose gel were used to assess RNA quality, and a NanoDrop 2000 was used to measure RNA concentration. Deletion took 4 bases off V and 8 bases off J, with a span of 11 bases between the germline ends. There are 12 amino acids in the CDR3, from cysteine to phenylalanine inclusive. Only the CDR3 portion is preserved as DNA: 36 bases, with reading frame beginning at the first base. The germline V gene (reference sequence) sets CDR1 to MNHEY and CDR2 to SMNVEV.

The method was multiplex PCR. For sequencing, an Illumina HiSeq 4000 was employed. iRepertoire HTBI primers and Arm-PCR amplification of CDR3 regions were used to construct TCR beta libraries. Before sequencing, the PCR products underwent gel purification. The authors' analysis ran thus. Gene usage analysis of CDR3 amino acid clonotypes relied on the roughly 60 TRBV and 14 TRBJ segments identified across samples. COPE and FqMerger were used to merge the filtered high-quality paired reads into contigs. BLAST was used to align contigs to the IMGT TRBV, TRBD and TRBJ reference genes, and CDR3 was defined following IMGT. Clonotypes above 0.1% frequency were classified as highly expanded clones. Shannon entropy was used to measure repertoire diversity, and the Gini coefficient was used to measure V-J evenness. A clonotype was considered public if more than one individual shared it. TCRdb reanalyzed the raw reads on its own, using fastp at Q25 for trimming and MiXCR for clone calling, and kept in-frame beta chains. Duplicate CDR3 protein sequences are folded into a single record with the most common DNA and genes. The V and J calls follow TCRdb's processing rather than the paper's. Here the sample has about 540,000 distinct CDR3 sequences; roughly 12% occur a single time. The top ten hold 8% to 10% of the sample.

This sample was also put to use in a study of T cells in Graves' hyperthyroidism and ophthalmopathy. The second paper states: Stable Graves' hyperthyroidism was defined as the absence of progression to ophthalmopathy over 18 months of follow-up. The hyperthyroidism patients were between 18 and 65 years old and newly diagnosed, with a disease duration of less than 2 months. Patients with uncontrolled infections, other autoimmune diseases, pregnancy or lactation were excluded. Diagnoses relied on clinical symptoms, serum thyroxine and TRAb, thyroid ultrasound and orbital computed tomography. The first round of RT-PCR for the TCR CDR3 was performed with the HTBI primer set and the Qiagen OneStep RT-PCR kit. Most expanded thyroid clonotypes (frequency above 0.001) were also detected in blood, a finding suggesting that blood repertoires may reflect thyroid immune responses. A model built on a 13 V-J signature distinguished ophthalmopathy from stable hyperthyroidism, reaching around 87% sensitivity and approximately 81% specificity in cross-validation and 80%/75% in testing. During validation, the model predicted progression to ophthalmopathy a median of around 6 months ahead of onset, with around 65% sensitivity and 72% to 80% specificity. To identify distinguishing TCR V-J signatures, a discovery cohort of 90 to 100 patients was used, comprising 43 with Graves' ophthalmopathy and approximately 57 with stable Graves' hyperthyroidism. Whether ophthalmopathy could be predicted prospectively was tested in an independent validation cohort made up of under 20 hyperthyroidism patients plus 17 patients who later progressed to ophthalmopathy. The roughly 100 discovery patients were randomly split 7:3 into training and test sets. In several Graves' hyperthyroidism patients, the study also compared T-cell repertoires from thyroid tissue with T-cell repertoires from blood. Once sampling was done, hyperthyroidism patients were given methimazole at a starting dose of 30 mg daily, whereas ophthalmopathy patients were given high-dose intravenous methylprednisolone. The libraries were constructed in a second round of multiplex PCR and then size-selected and purified. Paired-end sequencing of the libraries was performed with 100 bp reads on an Illumina HiSeq2000. Raw data were processed with SOAPnuke, discarding reads with adapters, uncalled bases, mean Phred below 15, or no exact constant-primer or identifier match. High-quality paired reads were merged using COPE v1.2.5, and each unique nucleotide sequence was defined as a clonotype. MiTCR v1.1 was used to align clonotypes to the IMGT TRBV, TRBD and TRBJ reference segments. The analysis was restricted to V-J combinations with a frequency above 0.0001, which together covered over 99% of the repertoires. A TCS score was defined as the ratio between F50 (clonal expansion) and ExV (chaos), using BLOSUM62-based TCRdist between CDR3 peptides within each V-J. Welch's t-statistics and random forest reduced approximately 520 V-J features to 13, which were used in a naive Bayes classifier (R e1071). Sample size was not statistically predetermined, and investigators were not blinded to group allocation. TCR Vbeta CDR3 sequencing of 135 peripheral blood samples (over 40 ophthalmopathy, roughly 74 hyperthyroidism and about 17 progressor patients) is reported in the paper.

The sequence was collected from a man under 40 with Graves disease. Donor details come from another sample of the same person, matched by shared clones. Sequenced material: peripheral blood mononuclear cells (PBMCs), taken at new diagnosis, from a patient treated with antithyroid drugs. This chain is built from TRBV27 and TRBJ1-2, with the D segment identity uncertain. The base sequence is TGTGCCAGCAGTTCGGACGCGATAGGCTACACCTTC. Translated, this is CASSSDAIGYTF.